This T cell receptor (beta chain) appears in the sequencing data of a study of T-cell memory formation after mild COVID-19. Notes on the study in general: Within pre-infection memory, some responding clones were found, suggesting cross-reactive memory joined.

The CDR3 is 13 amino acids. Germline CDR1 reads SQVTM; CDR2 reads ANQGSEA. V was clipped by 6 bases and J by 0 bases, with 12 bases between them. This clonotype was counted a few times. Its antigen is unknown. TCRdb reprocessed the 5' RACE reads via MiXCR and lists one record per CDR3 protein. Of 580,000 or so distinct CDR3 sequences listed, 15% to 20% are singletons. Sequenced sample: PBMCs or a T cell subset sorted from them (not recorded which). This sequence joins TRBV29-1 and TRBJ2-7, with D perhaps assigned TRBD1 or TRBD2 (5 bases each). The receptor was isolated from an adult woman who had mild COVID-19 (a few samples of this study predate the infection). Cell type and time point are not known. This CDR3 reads CSVRDGGSYEQYF. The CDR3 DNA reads TGCAGCGTCCGGGACGGAGGCTCCTACGAGCAGTACTTC.